One sample yielded the 5 T cell receptor beta chains listed below, sequenced in a study of identical twins. TCRdb itself ran the 5' RACE reads through MiXCR, one entry per CDR3 protein. The table shows roughly 280,000 distinct CDR3 sequences, with nearly 9.5% occurring only once. These same data were also listed under a study on yellow fever vaccine responses in identical twins.

Sequencing used CD8+ T cells sorted from blood. These receptors all stem from a young woman in good health.

The table lists this clonotype with many counts. The CDR3 spells CASSQGGATGANVLTF. The CDR3 DNA reads TGTGCCAGCAGCCAAGGAGGGGCAACAGGGGCCAACGTCCTGACTTTC. The chain uses TRBV4-2 and TRBJ2-6; D could derive from TRBD1 or TRBD2 (5 bases each). V was trimmed by 1 base and J by 4 bases, leaving 11 bases between them. The CDR3 loop spans 16 amino acids. CDR1 LGHNA and CDR2 YNFKEQ come from the germline V gene.

This clonotype came up a few times. This chain links TRBV28 with TRBJ2-1, with D perhaps being TRBD1 or TRBD2 (5 bases each). Germline V gives CDR1 MDHEN, CDR2 SYDVKM. V lost 3 bases and J 4 bases, leaving 13 bases between the germline ends. There are 15 residues in the CDR3. In DNA form, the CDR3 reads TGTGCCAGCAGTTTTCGGGACGCCTTATACAATGAGCAGTTCTTC. The encoded protein is CASSFRDALYNEQFF. Full variable domain (rest looked up from reference TRBV28 and TRBJ2-1): DVKVTQSSRYLVKRTGEKVFLECVQDMDHENMFWYRQDPGLGLRLIYFSYDVKMKEKGDIPEGYSVSREKKERFSLILESASTNQTSMYLCASSFRDALYNEQFFGPGTRLTVL.

This clonotype has more than one count but fewer than ten. The CDR3 DNA sequence: TGCGCCAGCAGTCAATCTGCGCCACACCCCCAAGAGACCCAGTACTTC. Protein product: CASSQSAPHPQETQYF. The chain joins TRBV23-1 to TRBJ2-5; D is unresolved. TRBV23-1 is labeled an ORF, and its function is uncertain. The V end was cut by 0 bases, the J end by 1 base, with 12 bases between. The CDR3 spans 16 residues.

The rearrangement joins TRBV9 to TRBJ2-7, with D maybe TRBD2 (6 bases). The germline V gene has CDR1 SGDLS and CDR2 YYNGEE. Trimming removed 2 bases from V and 5 bases from J, with 17 bases in between. The CDR3 consists of 15 residues. The CDR3 loop is CASSVFETGEDEQYF. CDR3 DNA: TGTGCCAGCAGCGTCTTCGAGACGGGGGAAGACGAGCAGTACTTC.

This clonotype was detected ten times or more. The chain couples TRBV20-1 to TRBJ2-5, with 7 bases lining up with TRBD2. V lost 3 bases to trimming and J lost 1 base; unmatched junction nucleotides: 5. Germline V gene data show CDR1 as DFQATT and CDR2 as SNEGSKA (reference sequence). The length of the CDR3 is 14 residues. CDR3 nucleotides: TGCAGTGCTAGGACGGGAGGCGGCCAAGAGACCCAGTACTTC. Its protein product is CSARTGGGQETQYF.